The rows below give T cell receptor beta chains drawn from one sample of a study of shared clonotypes between healthy human individuals. Using immunoSEQ multiplex PCR, the repertoire was profiled, and TCRdb retains in-frame clones only, with some absent. The table shows around 1.1 million clones, with about 80% occurring only once. Sequencing was performed on memory CD4+ T cells from PBMCs. Receptors were obtained from a man aged 18 to 30 in good health. Some clones in this sample may be carry-over from other donors' samples. Both conserved end residues are part of each CDR3. A D gene is named only where the DNA matches it firmly. Clone size is stated in some rows and not others, as once, few, many or a class when expanded.

once,TRBD1,TRBV7-2,TRBJ1-5,TGTGCCAGCAGCTTAGGAAACAGGGGACAGCCCCAGCATTTT,CASSLGNRGQPQHF
few,TRBD2,TRBV5-6,TRBJ2-2,TGTGCCAGCAGCTTTAGCGGGAGGGCCACCGGGGAGCTGTTTTTT,CASSFSGRATGELFF
-,TRBD2,TRBV12-5,TRBJ2-1,TGTGCTAGTGGTTTGCAGAGCGGGAGGGTCGGAGGGTATGAGCAGTTCTTC,CASGLQSGRVGGYEQFF
-,-,TRBV11-2,TRBJ2-7,TGTGCCAGCAGCTTACTCCGGGACCGACCCTACGAGCAGTACTTC,CASSLLRDRPYEQYF
-,-,TRBV6-5,TRBJ2-7,TGTGCCAGCAGTTACCAACCCGGAGAGTCCTACGAGCAGTACTTC,CASSYQPGESYEQYF
few,TRBD2,TRBV6-5,TRBJ2-7,TGTGCCAGCAGATCCGTAGCGGGAGCCTACGAGCAGTACTTC,CASRSVAGAYEQYF
-,-,TRBV7-8,TRBJ2-6,TGTGCCAGCAGCTTCACAGGTTCTGGGGCCAACGTCCTGACTTTC,CASSFTGSGANVLTF
-,TRBD1,TRBV6-1,TRBJ1-1,TGTGCCAGCAGTGAAGGACAGGGCCATGAAGCTTTCTTT,CASSEGQGHEAFF
-,-,TRBV18,TRBJ2-7,TGTGCCAGCTCACCGGGGCTTCGCGATGTAAGCGAGCAGTACTTC,CASSPGLRDVSEQYF
few,TRBD2,TRBV11-2,TRBJ2-3,TGTGCCAGCAGCTACGTAGCGGGAGTGAGCACAGATACGCAGTATTTT,CASSYVAGVSTDTQYF
few,-,TRBV5-1,TRBJ2-2,TGCGCCAGCAGCTTCCAGGGGAGCGGGGAGCTGTTTTTT,CASSFQGSGELFF
once,-,TRBV11-2,TRBJ2-7,TGTGCCAGCAGCCCTCGGACACACTCCTACGAGCAGTACTTC,CASSPRTHSYEQYF
-,-,TRBV29-1,TRBJ2-2,TGCAGCTTCCCTGATTGGGGTCCCGGGGAGCTGTTTTTT,CSFPDWGPGELFF
-,-,TRBV19,TRBJ1-2,TGTGCCAGTTTTGGGATACTACAGAATAACTATGGCTACACCTTC,CASFGILQNNYGYTF
-,-,TRBV6-5,TRBJ1-2,TGTGCCAGCAGTTACTCAGGGTTAGATGGCTACACCTTC,CASSYSGLDGYTF
-,-,TRBV6-6,TRBJ1-2,TGTGCCAGCAGTTACAGACACGACAACCGCATTGGCTACACCTTC,CASSYRHDNRIGYTF
-,-,TRBV7-8,TRBJ2-3,TGTGCCAGCAGCTTAGAGGGGCGAGGAGATACGCAGTATTTT,CASSLEGRGDTQYF
-,TRBD2,TRBV11-2,TRBJ2-1,TGTGCCAGCAGTCAGCGGCCTAGCGGGAGGTGGCTCGGGGAGCGCGAGCAGTTCTTC,CASSQRPSGRWLGEREQFF
-,-,TRBV5-1,TRBJ2-1,TGCGCCAGCAGCTTGGAACTCCCGGAGCAGTTCTTC,CASSLELPEQFF
-,TRBD1,TRBV7-6,TRBJ2-5,TGTGCCAGCGGGGTAACAGGGGGCCAAGAGACCCAGTACTTC,CASGVTGGQETQYF
-,-,TRBV2,TRBJ1-5,TGTGCCAGCAGTGAAATGACAGCCAATCAGCCCCAGCATTTT,CASSEMTANQPQHF
once,-,TRBV5-1,TRBJ2-7,TGCGCCAGCAGCTTGGTGTCTGGGACTTTTGGCTACGAGCAGTACTTC,CASSLVSGTFGYEQYF
-,-,TRBV25-1,TRBJ2-2,TGTGCCAGCAGTGATAAGCAGGGAAGGACCGGGGAGCTGTTTTTT,CASSDKQGRTGELFF
-,-,TRBV28,TRBJ2-5,TGTGCCAGCAGTTTATCTTTTAGGGGGTGGAGCGAAGAGACCCAGTACTTC,CASSLSFRGWSEETQYF
-,-,TRBV28,TRBJ1-2,TGTGCCAGCAGACTGGGTCAGATGGGCTACACCTTC,CASRLGQMGYTF
-,-,TRBV9,TRBJ2-1,TGTGCCAGCAGCGTAGACAGGACCTACAATGAGCAGTTCTTC,CASSVDRTYNEQFF
-,-,TRBV11-1,TRBJ2-3,TGTGCCAGCAGCCTGCGAAAGCGGGTGGGCGATACGCAGTATTTT,CASSLRKRVGDTQYF
-,TRBD2,TRBV5-4,TRBJ2-5,TGTGCCAGCAGCTTGGGGGTGGCGGGAGTCTCTGAAGAGACCCAGTACTTC,CASSLGVAGVSEETQYF
-,-,TRBV7-9,TRBJ1-1,TGTGCCAGCAGCCGCGGGAACACTGAAGCTTTCTTT,CASSRGNTEAFF
-,-,TRBV19,TRBJ2-5,TGTGCCAGTAGTCCCGCAAGAGGGCGACAAGAGACCCAGTACTTC,CASSPARGRQETQYF
-,-,TRBV28,TRBJ1-2,TGTGCCAGCACCGAATTGACCTTCGGGGGCTACACCTTC,CASTELTFGGYTF
-,-,TRBV30,TRBJ1-1,TGTGCCTGGCGTGGGGGGGCCCAGGGGAACACTGAAGCTTTCTTT,CAWRGGAQGNTEAFF
-,-,TRBV9,TRBJ2-3,TGTGCCAGCAGCGTAACTAACACAGATACGCAGTATTTT,CASSVTNTDTQYF
-,-,TRBV10-3,TRBJ1-6,TGTGCCATCAGTGACCGGGACGGTTATAATTCACCCCTCCACTTT,CAISDRDGYNSPLHF